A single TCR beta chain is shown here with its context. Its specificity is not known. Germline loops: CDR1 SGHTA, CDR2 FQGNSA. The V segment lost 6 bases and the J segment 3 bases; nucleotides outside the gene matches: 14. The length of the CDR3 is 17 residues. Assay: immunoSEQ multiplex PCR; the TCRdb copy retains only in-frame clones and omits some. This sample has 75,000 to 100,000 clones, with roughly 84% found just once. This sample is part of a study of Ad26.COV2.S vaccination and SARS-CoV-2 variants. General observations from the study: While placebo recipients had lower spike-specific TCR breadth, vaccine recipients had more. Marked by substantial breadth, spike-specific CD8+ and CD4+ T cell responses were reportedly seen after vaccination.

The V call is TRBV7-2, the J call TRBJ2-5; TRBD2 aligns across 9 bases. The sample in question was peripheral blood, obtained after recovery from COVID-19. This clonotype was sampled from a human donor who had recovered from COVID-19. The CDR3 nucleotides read TGTGCCAGCAGGTCGACTAGCGGCGACTCTTTCGAAGAGACCCAGTACTTC. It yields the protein CASRSTSGDSFEETQYF. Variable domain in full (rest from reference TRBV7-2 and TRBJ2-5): GAGVSQSPSNKVTEKGKDVELRCDPISGHTALYWYRQSLGQGLEFLIYFQGNSAPDKSGLPSDRFSAERTGGSVSTLTIQRTQQEDSAVYLCASRSTSGDSFEETQYFGPGTRLLVL.